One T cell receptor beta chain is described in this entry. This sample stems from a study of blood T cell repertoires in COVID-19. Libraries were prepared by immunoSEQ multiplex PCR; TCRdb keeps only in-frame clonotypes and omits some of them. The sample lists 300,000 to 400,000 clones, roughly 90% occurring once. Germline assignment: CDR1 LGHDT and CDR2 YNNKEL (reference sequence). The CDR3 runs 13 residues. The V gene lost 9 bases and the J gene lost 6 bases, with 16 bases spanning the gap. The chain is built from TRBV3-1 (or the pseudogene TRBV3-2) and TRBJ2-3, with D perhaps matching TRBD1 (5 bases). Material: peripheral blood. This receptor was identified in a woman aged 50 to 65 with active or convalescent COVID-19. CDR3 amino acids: CASKQELFDTQYF. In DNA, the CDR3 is TGTGCCAGTAAACAGGAGCTCTTCGATACGCAGTATTTT.